This TCR beta chain was identified in a study of T cell responses to AZD1222 COVID-19 vaccine. Study-level background: The analysis combined second doses at about 4 or about 12 weeks. Findings and limits, study-wide: At baseline, just a handful of AZD1222 recipients tested seropositive. CD4 TCRs covered the whole spike, strongest at regions 160-218 and 743-854. Nearly half of spike-specific TCRs reportedly target unmutated variant regions.

V lost 1 base and J lost 5; bases outside the gene matches: 9. Germline CDR1 reads SGHAT; CDR2 reads FQNNGV. CDR3 length: 17 amino acids. Clones were sequenced by immunoSEQ multiplex PCR, and TCRdb holds only the in-frame ones, with some missing. This sample has 70,000 to 90,000 clones, with under 90% found just once. A single count supports this clone. What it binds is not known. The sample here was peripheral blood, taken on day 0 of AZD1222 vaccination. The receptor was isolated from an adult in good health. The chain uses TRBV11-2 and TRBJ2-1, with 9 bases aligning to TRBD2. For the CDR3, the DNA is TGTGCCAGCAGCTTAGCCGGAGCGGGACTAGCCAACAATGAGCAGTTCTTC. This codes for CASSLAGAGLANNEQFF.